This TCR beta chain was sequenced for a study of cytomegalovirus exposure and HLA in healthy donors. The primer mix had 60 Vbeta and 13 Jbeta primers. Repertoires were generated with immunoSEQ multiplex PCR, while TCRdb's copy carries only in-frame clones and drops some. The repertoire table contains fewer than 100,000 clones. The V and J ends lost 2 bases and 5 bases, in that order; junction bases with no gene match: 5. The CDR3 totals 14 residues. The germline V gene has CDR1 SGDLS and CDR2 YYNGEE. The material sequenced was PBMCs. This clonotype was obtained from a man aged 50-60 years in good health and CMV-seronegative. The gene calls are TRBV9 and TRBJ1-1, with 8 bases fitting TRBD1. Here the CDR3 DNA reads TGTGCCAGCAGCGTCGGACAGGGCTGGACTGAAGCTTTCTTT. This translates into CASSVGQGWTEAFF.